The 15 T cell receptor beta chains listed next were all sequenced from one sample in a study of regulatory dendritic cells for organ transplantation. Produced via immunoSEQ multiplex PCR; TCRdb's table is partial and in-frame only. The table records about 38,000 clones, around nine tenths of them present only once. The sample comprised naive CD8+ T cells from blood. Subset here: CD45RA+ naive T cells. Every receptor here comes from a human donor in good health.

The chain joins TRBV27 to TRBJ2-3, with 10 positions matching TRBD2. Germline lookup yields CDR1 MNHEY and CDR2 SMNVEV (reference sequence). This CDR3 comprises 16 residues. The trim removed 3 bases at V and 4 bases at J, leaving 7 bases unmatched. The CDR3 protein is CASSLASGRAADTQYF. The CDR3 DNA sequence: TGTGCCAGCAGTTTGGCAAGCGGGAGGGCAGCAGATACGCAGTATTTT.

The chain joins TRBV6-5 to TRBJ1-1; D uncertain. Germline assignment: CDR1 MNHEY and CDR2 SVGAGI. This CDR3 has 15 residues. Trimming took off 1 base at V and 7 bases at J, with 16 bases between the two ends. Written as DNA, the CDR3 is TGTGCCAGCAGTTACTTTGTCTCGGACGGCAATGAAGCTTTCTTT. Its translation: CASSYFVSDGNEAFF.

The genes are TRBV18 and TRBJ2-1; 8 nucleotides align to TRBD1. V trimming: 3 bases; J trimming: 7 bases; junction bases outside the gene matches: 5. Per germline, CDR1 KGHSH and CDR2 LQKENI. This CDR3 contains 14 residues. Here the CDR3 reads CASSPLDRANEQFF. Here the CDR3 DNA reads TGTGCCAGCTCACCCCTGGACAGGGCAAATGAGCAGTTCTTC.

To note about this clone: Other DNA sequences in this sample translate to the same CDR3. The chain recombines TRBV2 with TRBJ2-7; D is unclear. Trimming stripped 4 bases from V and 5 bases from J, with 12 bases between. Germline loops: CDR1 SNHLY, CDR2 FYNNEI. This CDR3 has 13 residues. The CDR3 DNA reads TGTGCCAGCAGTGTGTCAGACTCTAACGAGCAGTACTTC. This gives the protein CASSVSDSNEQYF.

This chain uses TRBV9 with TRBJ1-5, with D tentatively TRBD1 (5 bases). Germline V CDR1 and CDR2: SGDLS, YYNGEE. Trimming took 0 bases from V and 3 from J, leaving 16 bases between them. CDR3 length equals 17 residues. The CDR3 loop reads CASSVACGATTNQPQHF. In DNA form, the CDR3 reads TGTGCCAGCAGCGTAGCTTGCGGGGCGACTACCAATCAGCCCCAGCATTTT.

This chain joins TRBV7-9 and TRBJ1-1; no firm D call. This CDR3 spans 16 amino acids. CDR1 is SEHNR and CDR2 is FQNEAQ in the germline V gene (reference sequence). V was clipped by 1 base and J by 6 bases, with 18 bases between them. CDR3 sequence reads: CASSLGSHRESPEAFF. The CDR3 bases are TGTGCCAGCAGCTTAGGTAGTCACCGGGAGTCCCCTGAAGCTTTCTTT. Combining the CDR3 with reference TRBV7-9 and TRBJ1-1 gives the whole variable domain DTGVSQNPRHKITKRGQNVTFRCDPISEHNRLYWYRQTLGQGPEFLTYFQNEAQLEKSRLLSDRFSAERPKGSFSTLEIQRTEQGDSAMYLCASSLGSHRESPEAFFGQGTRLTVV.

This chain uses TRBV29-1 with TRBJ2-7, with TRBD1 matching 11 bases. The germline V gene has CDR1 SQVTM and CDR2 ANQGSEA. Trimming at V came to 7 bases and at J to 3 bases, leaving 11 bases not matched to a gene. This CDR3 comprises 15 residues. The CDR3 sequence: CSADNRDRGIYEQYF. The CDR3 DNA is TGCAGCGCTGACAACCGGGACAGGGGGATCTACGAGCAGTACTTC.

V gene TRBV28 combines with J gene TRBJ1-5; a weak D match, TRBD1 (5 bases). This CDR3 spans 13 amino acids. Between the trimmed V and J ends, which lost 5 bases and 9 bases, there was a span of 14 bases. Germline CDR1 MDHEN, CDR2 SYDVKM. The CDR3 DNA follows: TGTGCCAGCAGTGCCCTGGGGGGTCGGCCCCAGCATTTT. Protein sequence: CASSALGGRPQHF.

J is TRBJ2-2 and V is TRBV13; 7 positions match TRBD2. Losses at the gene ends were 0 bases for V and 4 bases for J; bases not matched to a gene: 5. In germline, CDR1 is PRHDT, CDR2 FYEKMQ (reference sequence). The CDR3 runs to 16 residues. CDR3 bases: TGTGCCAGCAGCTTAGGCGGGGACTACCTCACCGGGGAGCTGTTTTTT. Translating gives CASSLGGDYLTGELFF.

The rearrangement links TRBV2 to TRBJ1-4; D is perhaps TRBD1 (6 bases). This CDR3 spans 11 amino acids. Looked up from germline, CDR1 is SNHLY and CDR2 is FYNNEI. Trimming removed 6 bases at V and 8 bases at J, with 7 bases between. CDR3 amino acids: CASRQGEKLFF. The CDR3 coding sequence is TGTGCCAGCAGACAGGGAGAAAAACTGTTTTTT.

This chain links TRBV11-1 with TRBJ2-1; no clear D. V was pared by 0 bases and J by 7 bases, with 10 bases between. This CDR3 spans 14 amino acids. Germline V CDR1 and CDR2: SGHAT, FQDESV (reference sequence). This CDR3 reads CASSLAGSRNEQFF. CDR3 DNA: TGTGCCAGCAGCTTAGCCGGGTCGAGGAATGAGCAGTTCTTC.

The CDR3 is CASTSLAGGETQYF. In DNA form, the CDR3 reads TGTGCCAGCACCTCACTAGCGGGAGGAGAGACCCAGTACTTC. The chain joins TRBV21-1 to TRBJ2-5; TRBD2 is the table's D call, not checked against the DNA. TRBV21-1 is assigned pseudogene status. This CDR3 spans 14 amino acids.

This chain links TRBV27 with TRBJ1-5, with D maybe TRBD1 (6 bases). Trimming removed 7 bases at V and 2 bases at J, with 15 bases between. Germline V gives CDR1 MNHEY, CDR2 SMNVEV (reference sequence). This CDR3 has 15 amino acids. CDR3 nucleotides: TGTGCCAGCACCCAGAGAGGGGGTGGCAATCAGCCCCAGCATTTT. Translated, it gives CASTQRGGGNQPQHF.

This chain uses TRBV7-2 with TRBJ2-7; 8 bases fit TRBD1. CDR3 length equals 15 residues. Germline CDR1 reads SGHTA; CDR2 reads FQGNSA. After removal of 0 bases from V and 4 bases from J, the junction contained 5 bases not matched to a gene. CDR3 nucleotides: TGTGCCAGCAGCTTAGCCAGGGGGCTCCCTTACGAGCAGTACTTC. The encoded protein is CASSLARGLPYEQYF.

V usage is TRBV30 and J usage is TRBJ2-1; D gene ambiguous. In germline, CDR1 is GTSNPN, CDR2 SVGIG (reference sequence). The CDR3 is made up of 12 amino acids. Trimming removed 1 base at V and 7 bases at J, with 8 bases between. In nucleotides, the CDR3 is TGTGCCTGGAGTGAAGCTCGTAATGAGCAGTTCTTC. Residues: CAWSEARNEQFF.